These T cell receptor beta chains were read from a single sample in a study of T cells expressing NK-cell markers. TCRdb processed the 5' RACE reads again and assigns one entry to each CDR3 protein, with no DNA. This specimen shows roughly 150,000 distinct CDR3 sequences; the ten leading clones hold over 20%. Sequencing was done on a sample of blood T cells: a sorted CD56 or NKG2C T cell subset, CD4+ or CD8+ T cells, or bulk PBMC T cells (not recorded which). These receptors were collected from a man between 18 and 69 years old in good health. CDR3s include the opening cysteine and the closing phenylalanine or tryptophan.

>TRBV10-2|TRBJ2-3
CASRASGGPSTDTQYF
>TRBV6-1|TRBJ2-5
CASSDRRNRETQYF
>TRBV10-3|TRBJ2-1
CAISEVGLDLNEQFF
>TRBV18|TRBJ2-7
CASTTAGGYYEQYF
>TRBV20-1|TRBJ2-2
CSARDVTSNTGELFF
>TRBV5-4|TRBJ2-5
CASSFKGGKETQYF
>TRBV5-1|TRBJ2-2
CAAAWVGTPGSCFF
>TRBV4-1|TRBJ1-3
CASSQGNTIYF
>TRBV7-9|TRBJ2-4
CASSPRQGNIQYF
>TRBV3-1|TRBJ1-2
CASSLGPDGYTF
>TRBV7-9|TRBJ1-5
CASSFAGSNQPQHF
>TRBV5-1|TRBJ2-1
CASSGYAGTEYNEQFF
>TRBV6-5|TRBJ2-3
CASRLRLAGEITDTQYF
>TRBV27|TRBJ1-1
CASSLMVEAGTEAFF
>TRBV27|TRBJ1-4
CASGPRVTNEKLFF
>TRBV27|TRBJ2-7
CASSLYWSDHEQYF
>TRBV4-1|TRBJ2-7
CASSQVRGYEQYF
>TRBV27|TRBJ2-5
CASTHSGSETQYF
>TRBV27|TRBJ1-2
CASRPELVSVYGYTF
>TRBV12-3/TRBV12-4|TRBJ2-5
CASSHPRKGEWETQYF
>TRBV5-1|TRBJ2-1
CASSLWTNSEQFF
>TRBV27|TRBJ2-5
CASSSRTSGDETQYF
>TRBV7-9|TRBJ2-5
CASRKGGLEETQYF
>TRBV28|TRBJ2-7
CASRTGGSYEQYF
>TRBV27|TRBJ2-5
CASSLTGLGVQETQYF
>TRBV7-9|TRBJ2-5
CASSGDTELQETQYF
>TRBV10-3|TRBJ2-7
CAISESGQRTYEQYF
>TRBV5-1|TRBJ1-2
CASSETYITNYGYTF
>TRBV27|TRBJ2-2
CASQFFSDTGELFF
>TRBV27|TRBJ1-6
CASSLSISSPLHF
>TRBV5-1|TRBJ2-1
CASSLTDNEQFF
>TRBV12-3/TRBV12-4|TRBJ2-3
CASSGPGTSGDWDTQYF
>TRBV4-2|TRBJ2-7
CASSQKNRGAYYEQYF
>TRBV13|TRBJ2-5
CASSSGLAGLETQYF
>TRBV19|TRBJ1-1
CASINLLGLRNTEAFF
>TRBV6-5|TRBJ1-2
CASSYEGGGYGYTF
>TRBV6-1|TRBJ1-1
CATNAGTGVEAFF
>TRBV4-1|TRBJ2-7
CASSPGTSGSSYEQYF
>TRBV18|TRBJ2-5
CASSPPAGGMETQYF
>TRBV29-1|TRBJ1-5
CSAVPGYNQPQHF
>TRBV2|TRBJ1-4
CASSDPRGTNEKLFF
>TRBV20-1|TRBJ2-5
CSAPEGVGETQYF
>TRBV7-2|TRBJ2-2
CASSASWGYTGELFF
>TRBV4-1|TRBJ2-7
CASSRRSGSYEQYF
>TRBV5-1|TRBJ1-1
CASSSPLENTEAFF
>TRBV5-1|TRBJ1-3
CASSRDRGTGNTIYF
>TRBV5-1|TRBJ2-7
CASSFSGGSGEQYF
>TRBV6-1|TRBJ1-2
CASSEWGLQAYGYTF